This record looks at one TCR beta chain sequence and its context. Recent vaccinations or acute infections were absent in the healthy HIV-negative adult donors. This CDR3 comprises 13 residues. V lost 3 bases and J lost 5, with 11 bases in between. Germline V lookup: CDR1 MNHEY, CDR2 SMNVEV (reference sequence). Deep level was the assay's run setting. The genomic DNA of each subset was split evenly across several immunoSEQ plates. Repertoires were generated with immunoSEQ multiplex PCR, while TCRdb's copy carries only in-frame clones and drops some. The table has about 460,000 clones, over 60% seen once. This sample was included in a study of shared clonotypes between healthy human individuals.

Sequencing used PBMCs. The sequence was obtained from a middle-aged woman in good health. Some clones in this sample may be carry-over from other donors' samples. The V call is TRBV27, the J call TRBJ2-7, with D possibly TRBD1 on 5 matching bases. CDR3 region: CASSFSKGHEQYF. The CDR3 coding sequence is TGTGCCAGCAGTTTCTCAAAGGGGCACGAGCAGTACTTC.